These 17 T cell receptor beta chains were sequenced from one sample in a study of human T cells and chemical hapten exposure. The authors' total RNA extraction used unfractionated whole blood. For the library, individual cDNA molecules each received unique molecular identifiers. From the reads, TCRdb called clonotypes with MiXCR, one entry per CDR3 protein. The sample contains about 120,000 distinct CDR3 sequences, more than 8.5% of which appear only once. What was sequenced was whole blood. The receptor set was obtained from a human donor in good health. Some clones in this sample may be carry-over from other donors' samples.

This clonotype was observed a handful of times. This rearrangement joins TRBV12-3 or TRBV12-4 to TRBJ1-1; 7 bases agree with TRBD1. The CDR3 runs 13 residues. The V segment lost 8 bases and the J segment 5 bases; nucleotides outside the gene matches: 8. The CDR3, as DNA: TGTGCCAGCGAGACAGGGCAGGGAACTGAAGCTTTCTTT. Its translation: CASETGQGTEAFF.

The chain recombines TRBV10-3 with TRBJ2-3, with 9 bases identical to TRBD1. Looked up from germline, CDR1 is ENHRY and CDR2 is SYGVKD. V dropped 4 bases and J dropped 4; count of bases not matched to a gene: 9. The CDR3 extends over 16 amino acids. CDR3 loop: CAISGETGGEADTQYF. The CDR3 DNA reads as TGTGCCATCAGTGGTGAGACAGGGGGGGAAGCAGATACGCAGTATTTT.

The table lists this clonotype with a few counts. The CDR3 sequence is CSARVLIAYTGELFF. CDR3 DNA sequence: TGCAGTGCTAGAGTGTTGATAGCCTACACCGGGGAGCTGTTTTTT. The chain joins TRBV20-1 to TRBJ2-2; no clear D gene. Germline V gives CDR1 DFQATT, CDR2 SNEGSKA (reference sequence). The CDR3 is made up of 15 amino acids. The V end lost 1 base, the J end lost 3 bases, and 12 bases lay between the germline ends.

This sequence joins TRBV10-2 and TRBJ1-6, with 7 bases identical to TRBD1. V shed 6 bases, J shed 1 base, and the junction held 6 bases outside the gene matches. The CDR3 runs to 16 residues. The germline V gene has CDR1 WSHSY and CDR2 SAAADI. CDR3 in DNA: TGCGCCAGCAGAACCAAACAGGGGTCCTATAATTCACCCCTCCACTTT. Its translation is CASRTKQGSYNSPLHF.

The chain recombines TRBV7-8 with TRBJ2-1; the match to TRBD1 covers 10 bases. Germline V gene data show CDR1 as SGHVS and CDR2 as FQNEAQ. CDR3 size: 17 residues. Germline trimming cut 5 bases from V and 0 bases from J; bases unmatched to any gene: 7. CDR3: CASSPGRQGASYNEQFF. In DNA form, the CDR3 reads TGTGCCAGCAGCCCAGGGAGACAGGGGGCCTCCTACAATGAGCAGTTCTTC.

This clonotype was counted a few times. The chain joins TRBV29-1 to TRBJ1-2; a possible D gene is TRBD1 (5 bases). Trimming cost V 8 bases and J 3 bases, with 13 bases left between them. CDR1 and CDR2 (germline): SQVTM, ANQGSEA. The CDR3 totals 12 residues. CDR3 loop: CSLGDGDYGYTF. CDR3 nucleotide sequence: TGCAGCTTGGGGGACGGCGACTATGGCTACACCTTC.

This clonotype was seen at least ten times. The chain recombines TRBV6-5 with TRBJ1-5; unclear D gene. The CDR3 sequence is 14 residues long. CDR1 MNHEY and CDR2 SVGAGI come from the germline V gene. The V and J ends lost 2 bases and 4 bases respectively, with 9 bases between them. The CDR3 DNA reads as TGTGCCAGCAGTTACGGTCCGACGAATCAGCCCCAGCATTTT. As protein: CASSYGPTNQPQHF.

Ten or more counts support this clonotype. This chain links TRBV13 with TRBJ1-6, with D possibly TRBD1 on 6 matching bases. Germline CDR1 reads PRHDT; CDR2 reads FYEKMQ (reference sequence). V was clipped by 5 bases and J by 0 bases, with 14 bases between them. The CDR3 is 17 residues long. The CDR3 loop is CASSPRGASSYNSPLHF. For the CDR3, the DNA is TGTGCCAGCAGCCCCCGGGGGGCGAGCTCCTATAATTCACCCCTCCACTTT.

This rearrangement joins TRBV27 to TRBJ2-3; 13 nucleotides match TRBD2. This CDR3 region has 17 residues. Unmatched junction bases numbered 5, after V lost 5 bases and J lost 0 bases. Germline lookup yields CDR1 MNHEY and CDR2 SMNVEV (reference sequence). The CDR3 loop reads CASSLRTSGGSTDTQYF. The CDR3 region has the DNA TGTGCCAGCAGTCTCAGGACTAGCGGGGGTAGCACAGATACGCAGTATTTT.

V gene TRBV6-6 combines with J gene TRBJ2-3; TRBD1 matches at 11 bases. Germline values: CDR1 MNHNY, CDR2 SVGAGI (reference sequence). This CDR3 contains 16 residues. Losses at the gene ends were 6 bases for V and 0 bases for J; bases not matched to a gene: 5. The CDR3 here is CASSMGTGGSTDTQYF. The DNA of the CDR3 is TGTGCCAGCAGCATGGGGACAGGGGGAAGCACAGATACGCAGTATTTT.

The chain has TRBV4-1 and TRBJ2-5, with D unresolved. In germline, CDR1 is MGHRA, CDR2 YSYEKL. V gave up 1 base and J gave up 2 bases, with 8 bases separating them. The CDR3 is 14 amino acids. This CDR3 reads CASSQAPLQETQYF. Written as DNA, the CDR3 is TGCGCCAGCAGCCAAGCCCCCCTTCAAGAGACCCAGTACTTC.

The chain carries TRBV7-8 and TRBJ2-2; D is unclear. V was pared by 2 bases and J by 4 bases, with 11 bases between. Germline values: CDR1 SGHVS, CDR2 FQNEAQ. The CDR3 spans 15 residues. This chain's CDR3 is CASSLFGQTTGELFF. The CDR3 nucleotides read TGTGCCAGCAGCTTATTCGGCCAGACCACCGGGGAGCTGTTTTTT.

This clonotype turned up a few times. This chain uses TRBV7-9 with TRBJ2-1; perhaps TRBD1 as D (5 bases). V lost 6 bases to trimming and J lost 0 bases, with 12 bases between them. Germline loops: CDR1 SEHNR, CDR2 FQNEAQ (reference sequence). This CDR3 region has 15 residues. The CDR3 spells CASRPGLSSYNEQFF. In DNA form, the CDR3 reads TGTGCCAGCAGACCAGGGCTGAGCTCCTACAATGAGCAGTTCTTC.

The rearrangement uses TRBV7-9 and TRBJ1-2; no firm D call. This CDR3 contains 15 residues. Germline assignment: CDR1 SEHNR and CDR2 FQNEAQ (reference sequence). Deletions cut 1 base from V and 1 base from J, with 10 bases between. The CDR3 region has the DNA TGTGCCAGCAGCTTAGTTTCAGCTTATAACTATGGCTACACCTTC. Its translation: CASSLVSAYNYGYTF. Based on the CDR3 plus reference TRBV7-9 and TRBJ1-2, the full variable domain is DTGVSQNPRHKITKRGQNVTFRCDPISEHNRLYWYRQTLGQGPEFLTYFQNEAQLEKSRLLSDRFSAERPKGSFSTLEIQRTEQGDSAMYLCASSLVSAYNYGYTFGSGTRLTVV.

The rearrangement uses TRBV11-1 and TRBJ2-7; D uncertain. Looked up from germline, CDR1 is SGHAT and CDR2 is FQDESV (reference sequence). V lost 1 base and J 0 bases, leaving 7 bases between the germline ends. The CDR3 runs to 14 residues. Written as DNA, the CDR3 is TGTGCCAGCAGCTTAGATTCTTTCTCCTACGAGCAGTACTTC. Translating it yields CASSLDSFSYEQYF.

The chain links TRBV5-1 to TRBJ2-1; TRBD2 agrees at 7 bases. The CDR3 has 15 amino acids. Germline V lookup: CDR1 SGHRS, CDR2 YFSETQ. V lost 5 bases and J lost 4; bases outside the gene matches: 9. The CDR3 bases are TGCGCCAGCAGTCCGGGGCTAGCGGCATACAATGAGCAGTTCTTC. This gives the protein CASSPGLAAYNEQFF.

Concerning this clonotype: Possible read error: a much larger clone is one base away. The rearrangement joins TRBV25-1 to TRBJ1-2, with D unresolved. CDR1 MGHDK and CDR2 SYGVNS come from the germline V gene. The V and J ends lost 6 bases and 5 bases respectively, with 13 bases between them. The CDR3 spans 13 residues. CDR3 sequence: CASSLGWKYGYTF. The CDR3 region has the DNA TGTGCCAGCAGCTTAGGGTGGAAGTATGGCTACACCTTC.